The clone carrying this T cell receptor (beta chain) was counted ten times or more. The library tagged each cDNA molecule with unique molecular identifiers. Original data processing: Across samples, TCR counts had a median of about 92,000 and ranged from 23,224 to 690,600. MiXCR, applied by TCRdb to the RACE reads, yields one record per CDR3 protein. In this record, the V and J calls reflect TCRdb's handling and not the investigators' own analysis. The data hold 65,000 to 95,000 distinct CDR3 sequences, with over 6.5% observed a single time. The data were taken from a study of human T cells and chemical hapten exposure. Germline CDR1 and CDR2: SGDLS and YYNGEE. Deletions cut 4 bases from V and 2 bases from J, with 12 bases between. The CDR3 consists of 14 residues. The sample's time point: healthy volunteer bleed at 6 weeks. The study extracted total RNA from unfractionated whole blood.

This clonotype was obtained from a female donor in good health. Some clones in this sample may be carry-over from other donors' samples. The V and J genes are TRBV9 and TRBJ1-1; D is undetermined. The specimen was whole blood. The DNA for the CDR3 is TGTGCCAGCAGCCCGGCCGACGGTAACACTGAAGCTTTCTTT. The encoded protein is CASSPADGNTEAFF. Full variable domain (remainder filled in from reference TRBV9 and TRBJ1-1): DSGVTQTPKHLITATGQRVTLRCSPRSGDLSVYWYQQSLDQGLQFLIQYYNGEERAKGNILERFSAQQFPDLHSELNLSSLELGDSALYFCASSPADGNTEAFFGQGTRLTVV.